The text below deals with one TCR beta chain. The data originate from a study of blood T cell repertoires in COVID-19. Study overall: Samples of COVID-19 (acute and convalescent) were obtained from the United States, Italy and Spain. The cDNA or gDNA used as material had been derived from T cells, B-cell-depleted T cells, or PBMCs.

Source study methods: Amplification with reference gene primers provided the estimates of nucleated cell counts. This table comes from immunoSEQ multiplex PCR, and its TCRdb copy is limited to in-frame clones, with some not included. V and J calls and clone size are copied from that table; D and trimming were computed from the DNA. Among a few hundred thousand clones, around 83% were seen once, and the ten largest hold around 1.2%. Germline CDR1 is SQVTM and CDR2 is ANQGSEA. V lost 6 bases and J lost 0, with 9 bases in between. There are 13 residues in the CDR3. This receptor was taken from a woman between 45 and 60 years old with acute or convalescent COVID-19. This chain uses TRBV29-1 with TRBJ1-3; perhaps TRBD1 as D (6 bases). The specimen sequenced was peripheral blood. As DNA, the CDR3 is TGCAGCGTCAAAGGGGGCTCTGGAAACACCATATATTTT. This codes for CSVKGGSGNTIYF.